This T cell receptor beta chain comes out of a study of prognosis after radiotherapy for stage I lung cancer. Study-wide findings and caveats: Medians of roughly 10,000 versus 7,000 showed unique TCR clone counts falling after stereotactic body radiation therapy.

No patient had prior chemotherapy, radiotherapy or other malignancies, and all were node-negative on CT and PET/CT. This clonotype was found once. Its antigen is not known. From genomic DNA, TCR beta CDR3 was amplified by two-round multiplex PCR. The first PCR round targeted every TRBV and TRBJ gene with specific primers. TCRdb ran MiXCR on the multiplex PCR reads and lists one entry per CDR3 protein. Of some 15,000 distinct CDR3 sequences listed, 50% to 65% were seen once; the top ten hold under 30%. The CDR3 contains 14 residues. Germline CDR1 SGDLS, CDR2 YYNGEE. The V gene lost 4 bases and the J gene lost 1 base, with 12 bases spanning the gap.

This receptor was obtained from a donor of 50 years or more with non-small cell lung cancer. This chain uses TRBV9 with TRBJ2-7; D call uncertain. The sequenced sample was PBMCs, obtained before or after stereotactic body radiation therapy (not recorded which). As DNA, the CDR3 is TGTGCCAGCAGCCCCCTGGGCTCTTCCTACGAGCAGTACTTC. Translating gives CASSPLGSSYEQYF.